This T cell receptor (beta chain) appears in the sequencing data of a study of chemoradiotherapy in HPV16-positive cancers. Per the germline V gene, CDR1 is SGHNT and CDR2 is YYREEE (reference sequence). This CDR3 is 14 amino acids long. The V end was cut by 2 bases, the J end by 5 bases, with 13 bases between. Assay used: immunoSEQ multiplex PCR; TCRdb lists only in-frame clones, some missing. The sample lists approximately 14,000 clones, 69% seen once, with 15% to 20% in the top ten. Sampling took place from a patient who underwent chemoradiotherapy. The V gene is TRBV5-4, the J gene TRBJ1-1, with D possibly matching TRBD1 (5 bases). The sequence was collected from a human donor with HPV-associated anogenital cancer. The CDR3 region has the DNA TGTGCCAGCAGCTTAAAGGGACCAGGGACTGAAGCTTTCTTT. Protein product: CASSLKGPGTEAFF.